This TCR beta chain was sequenced in a study of regulatory T cells in long-lasting Graves disease. Documented time point: newly diagnosed GD, antithyroid drugs for less than 3 months. The TCR library used RNA extracted from PBMCs. According to the study, TCR beta libraries were built with iRepertoire HTBI primers and CDR3-region Arm-PCR. MiXCR, run by TCRdb on the multiplex PCR reads, gives a single entry per CDR3 protein. The sample carries hundreds of thousands of distinct CDR3 sequences, about 13% recorded once. The CDR3 runs 13 residues. Germline V gene sequence: CDR1 DFQATT, CDR2 SNEGSKA (reference sequence). About this clonotype itself: A far larger clone is one nucleotide away, so this likely arose from a read error.

In addition, the sample was reused for a study of T cells in Graves' hyperthyroidism and ophthalmopathy.

This TCR came from a man aged 25 to 40 with Graves disease. The V call is TRBV20-1, the J call TRBJ2-5; D could derive from TRBD1 or TRBD2 (5 bases each). The sample consisted of peripheral blood mononuclear cells (PBMCs), taken at new diagnosis, from a patient treated with antithyroid drugs. The chain's CDR3 is CSARAGTDNEQLF. In DNA, the CDR3 is TGCAGTGCTAGAGCAGGGACGGACAATGAGCAGCTCTTC.